Reported below is one T cell receptor beta chain. The antigen is not known. This record belongs to a study of shared clonotypes between healthy human individuals. Regarding the study as a whole: Against clonotypes common to all four donors, non-shared ones had lower generation probabilities.

Each subset's genomic DNA was split evenly across several immunoSEQ plates. In the study's own analysis: Sequence data from immunoSEQ were junction-only and lacked quality scores; consequently, filtering differed. Some clones are missing from TCRdb's copy, which holds only in-frame ones; the method was immunoSEQ multiplex PCR. The V and J calls and the clone size are those of that table, but D and trimming were determined from the DNA. Seen here are 950,000 to 1,100,000 clones, under 80% observed once, and the top ten hold roughly 1.5%. Sequencing used memory CD4+ T cells sorted from blood. This sample's subset: CD45RA-negative fraction. This clonotype was obtained from a man younger than 35 in good health.

DNA of the CDR3: TGTGCCAGCAGCTTAAGTAGCGCTAACTATGGCTACACCTTC. Translation: CASSLSSANYGYTF. The J gene is TRBJ1-2, the V gene TRBV7-2; D is undetermined. The CDR3 is made up of 14 amino acids. Germline CDR1 reads SGHTA; CDR2 reads FQGNSA. V dropped 2 bases and J dropped 0 bases, with 7 bases sitting between them.